This paragraph covers one T cell receptor beta chain sequence. Antigen unknown. Together with a sample-barcoded 5' primer, a J-beta primer mix was included in a second PCR lasting roughly 7 to 11 cycles. Each cDNA molecule received a tag from a template-switch adaptor that had 12 random nucleotides. TCRdb re-called the 5' RACE reads through MiXCR, storing one row per CDR3 protein. The profile shows around 1.5 million distinct CDR3 sequences, approximately 38% of them singletons. CDR3 length: 22 residues. The germline CDR1 and CDR2 sequences are MGHRA and YSYEKL. V was pared by 0 bases and J by 2 bases, with 29 bases between. This entry comes from a study of blood T cells in healthy people across ages. Study-level results: The study regarded diversity estimates from one million T cells as underestimates.

Material: blood. This rearrangement joins TRBV4-1 to TRBJ2-1; TRBD1 might be the D (5 bases). The clonotype comes from a woman between 18 and 29 years old in good health. The CDR3 sequence is CASSQDLIGAGPTHHPYNEQFF. As DNA, the CDR3 is TGCGCCAGCAGCCAAGATCTGATTGGGGCAGGACCTACCCACCACCCCTACAATGAGCAGTTCTTC.